This TCR beta chain emerged from a study of T-cell memory formation after mild COVID-19. The CDR3 length is 14 residues. Looked up from germline, CDR1 is SGHRS and CDR2 is YFSETQ. Trimming shortened V by 0 bases and J by 2 bases, and 8 bases separated the two germline ends. Each CDR3 protein gets one entry after TCRdb re-called the 5' RACE reads with MiXCR. The profile shows about 140,000 distinct CDR3 sequences, roughly 15% of them singletons. This clonotype was seen a few times. Source material: PBMCs or a T cell subset sorted from them (not recorded which). V gene TRBV5-1 combines with J gene TRBJ1-1, with D uncertain. The sequence was collected from an adult woman who had mild COVID-19 (a few samples of this study predate the infection). Cell type and time point are not known. Written as DNA, the CDR3 is TGCGCCAGCAGCTTGGTGGCAACCAACACTGAAGCTTTCTTT. Encoded protein: CASSLVATNTEAFF.